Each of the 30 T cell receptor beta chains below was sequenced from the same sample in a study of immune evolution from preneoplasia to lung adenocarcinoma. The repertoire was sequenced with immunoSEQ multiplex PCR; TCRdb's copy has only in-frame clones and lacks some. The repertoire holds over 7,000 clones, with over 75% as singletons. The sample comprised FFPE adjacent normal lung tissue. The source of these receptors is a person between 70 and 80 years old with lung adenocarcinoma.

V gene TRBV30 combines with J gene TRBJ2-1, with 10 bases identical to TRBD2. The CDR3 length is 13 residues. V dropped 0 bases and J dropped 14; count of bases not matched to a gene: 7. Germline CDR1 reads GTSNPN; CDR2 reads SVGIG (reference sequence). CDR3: CAWSVRTSGTKFF. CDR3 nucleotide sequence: TGTGCCTGGAGTGTACGTACTAGCGGGACCAAGTTCTTC.

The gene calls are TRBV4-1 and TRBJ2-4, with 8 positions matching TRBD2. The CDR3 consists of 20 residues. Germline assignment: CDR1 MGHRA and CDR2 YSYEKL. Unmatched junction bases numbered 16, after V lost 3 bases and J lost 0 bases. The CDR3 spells CASSHLRASGSSPAKNIQYF. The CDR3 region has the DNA TGCGCCAGCAGCCACCTTCGGGCTAGCGGGTCGTCACCAGCCAAAAACATTCAGTACTTC.

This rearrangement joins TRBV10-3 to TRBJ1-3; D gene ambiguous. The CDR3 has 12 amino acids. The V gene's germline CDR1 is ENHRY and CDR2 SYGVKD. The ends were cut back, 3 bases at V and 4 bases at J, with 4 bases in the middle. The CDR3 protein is CAISDQGNTIYF. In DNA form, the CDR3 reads TGTGCCATCAGTGACCAGGGAAACACCATATATTTT.

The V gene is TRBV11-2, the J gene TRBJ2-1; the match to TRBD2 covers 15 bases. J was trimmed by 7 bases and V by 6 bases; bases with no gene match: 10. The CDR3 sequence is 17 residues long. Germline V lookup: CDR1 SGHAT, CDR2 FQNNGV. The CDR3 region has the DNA TGTGCCAGCAGGCCTGGACTAGCGGGGGGGCAGTCGAATGAGCAGTTCTTC. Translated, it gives CASRPGLAGGQSNEQFF.

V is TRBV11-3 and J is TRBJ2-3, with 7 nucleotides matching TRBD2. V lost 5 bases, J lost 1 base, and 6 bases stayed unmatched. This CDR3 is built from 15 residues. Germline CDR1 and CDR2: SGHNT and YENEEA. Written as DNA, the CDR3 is TGTGCCAGCAGCCCTAGCGGTGGGGGCACAGATACGCAGTATTTT. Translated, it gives CASSPSGGGTDTQYF.

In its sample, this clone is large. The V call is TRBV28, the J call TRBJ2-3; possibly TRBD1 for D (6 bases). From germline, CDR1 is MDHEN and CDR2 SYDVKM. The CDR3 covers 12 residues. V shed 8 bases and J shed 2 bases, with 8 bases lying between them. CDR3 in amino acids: CASWTDTDTQYF. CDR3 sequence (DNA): TGTGCCAGCTGGACAGACACAGATACGCAGTATTTT.

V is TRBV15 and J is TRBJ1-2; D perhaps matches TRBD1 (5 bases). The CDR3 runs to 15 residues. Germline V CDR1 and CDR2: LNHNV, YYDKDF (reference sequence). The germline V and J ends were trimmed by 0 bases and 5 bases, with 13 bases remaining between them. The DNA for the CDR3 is TGTGCCACCAGCAGAGACGGTGGGGCTTTGTATGGCTACACCTTC. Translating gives CATSRDGGALYGYTF. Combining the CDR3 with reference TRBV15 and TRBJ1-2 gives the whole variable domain DAMVIQNPRYQVTQFGKPVTLSCSQTLNHNVMYWYQQKSSQAPKLLFHYYDKDFNNEADTPDNFQSRRPNTSFCFLDIRSPGLGDTAMYLCATSRDGGALYGYTFGSGTRLTVV.

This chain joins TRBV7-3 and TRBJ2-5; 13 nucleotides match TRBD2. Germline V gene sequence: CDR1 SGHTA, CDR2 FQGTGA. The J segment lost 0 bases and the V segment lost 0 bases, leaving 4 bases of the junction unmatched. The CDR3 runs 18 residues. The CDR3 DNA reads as TGTGCCAGCAGCTTAACCGGACTAGCGGGGGCTAACCAAGAGACCCAGTACTTC. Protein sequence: CASSLTGLAGANQETQYF.

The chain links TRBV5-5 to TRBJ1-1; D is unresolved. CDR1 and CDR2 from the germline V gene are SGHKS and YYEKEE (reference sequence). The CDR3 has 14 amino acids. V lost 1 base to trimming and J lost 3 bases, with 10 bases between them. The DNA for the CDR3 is TGTGCCAGCAGCTTGAACACTGATTACACTGAAGCTTTCTTT. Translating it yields CASSLNTDYTEAFF.

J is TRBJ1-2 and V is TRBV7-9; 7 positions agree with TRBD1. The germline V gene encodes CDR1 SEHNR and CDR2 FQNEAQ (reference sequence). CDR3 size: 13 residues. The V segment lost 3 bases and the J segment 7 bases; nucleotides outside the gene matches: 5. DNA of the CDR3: TGTGCCAGCAGCTTGGAACAGGGGCCTGGCTACACCTTC. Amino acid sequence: CASSLEQGPGYTF.

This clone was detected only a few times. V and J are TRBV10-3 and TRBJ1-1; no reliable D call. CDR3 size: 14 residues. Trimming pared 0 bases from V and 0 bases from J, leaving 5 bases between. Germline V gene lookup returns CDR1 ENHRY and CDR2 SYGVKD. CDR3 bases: TGTGCCATCAGTGAGTCGGCGGTGAACACTGAAGCTTTCTTT. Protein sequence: CAISESAVNTEAFF.

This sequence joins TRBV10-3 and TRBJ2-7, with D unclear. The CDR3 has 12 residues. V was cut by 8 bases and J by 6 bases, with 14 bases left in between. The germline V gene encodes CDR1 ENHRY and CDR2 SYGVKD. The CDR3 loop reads CAISPRALEQYF. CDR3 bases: TGTGCCATCTCACCCCGGGCACTCGAGCAGTACTTC.

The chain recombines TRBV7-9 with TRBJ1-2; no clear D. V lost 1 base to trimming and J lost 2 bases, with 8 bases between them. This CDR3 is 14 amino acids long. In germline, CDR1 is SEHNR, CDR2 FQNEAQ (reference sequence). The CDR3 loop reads CASSLGQVNYGYTF. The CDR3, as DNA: TGTGCCAGCAGCTTAGGCCAGGTGAACTATGGCTACACCTTC.

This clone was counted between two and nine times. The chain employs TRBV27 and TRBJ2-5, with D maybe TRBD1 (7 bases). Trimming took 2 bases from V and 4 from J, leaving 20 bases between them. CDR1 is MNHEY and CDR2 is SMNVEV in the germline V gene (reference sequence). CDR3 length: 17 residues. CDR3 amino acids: CASSLQGPTRGAETQYF. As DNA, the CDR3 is TGTGCCAGCAGTTTACAGGGGCCGACCAGGGGGGCAGAGACCCAGTACTTC.

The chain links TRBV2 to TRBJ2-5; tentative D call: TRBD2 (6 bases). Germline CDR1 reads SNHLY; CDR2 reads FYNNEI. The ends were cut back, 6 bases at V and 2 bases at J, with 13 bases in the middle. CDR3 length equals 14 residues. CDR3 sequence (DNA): TGTGCCAGCAGAGGGTGGGGGGATCAAGAGACCCAGTACTTC. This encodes CASRGWGDQETQYF.

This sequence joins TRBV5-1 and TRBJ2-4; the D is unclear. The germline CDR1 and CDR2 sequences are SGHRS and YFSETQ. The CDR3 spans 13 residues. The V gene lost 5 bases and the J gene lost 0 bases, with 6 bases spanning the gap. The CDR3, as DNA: TGCGCCAGCAGATCTCTAGCCAAAAACATTCAGTACTTC. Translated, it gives CASRSLAKNIQYF.

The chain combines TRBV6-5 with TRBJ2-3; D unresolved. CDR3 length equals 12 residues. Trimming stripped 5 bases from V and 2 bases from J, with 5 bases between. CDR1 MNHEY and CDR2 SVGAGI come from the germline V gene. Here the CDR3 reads CASSQNTDTQYF. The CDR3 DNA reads TGTGCCAGCAGTCAGAACACAGATACGCAGTATTTT.

CDR3 amino acids: CSVSSGNTIYF. DNA of the CDR3: TGCAGTGTGAGCTCTGGAAACACCATATATTTT. The chain has TRBV29-1 and TRBJ1-3; D gene uncertain. CDR1 and CDR2 from the germline V gene are SQVTM and ANQGSEA. CDR3 length equals 11 residues.

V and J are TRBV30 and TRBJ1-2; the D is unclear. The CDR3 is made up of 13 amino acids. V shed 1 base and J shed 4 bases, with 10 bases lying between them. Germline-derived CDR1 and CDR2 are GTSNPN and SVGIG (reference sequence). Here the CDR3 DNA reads TGTGCCTGGAGTGGGAGGGAAAGCTATGGCTACACCTTC. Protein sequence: CAWSGRESYGYTF.

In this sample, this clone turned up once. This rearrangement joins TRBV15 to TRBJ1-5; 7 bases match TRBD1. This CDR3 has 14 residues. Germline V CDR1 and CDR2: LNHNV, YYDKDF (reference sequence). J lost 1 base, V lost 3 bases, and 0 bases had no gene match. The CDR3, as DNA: TGTGCCACCAGCAGGGGACAGAGCAATCAGCCCCAGCATTTT. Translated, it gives CATSRGQSNQPQHF.

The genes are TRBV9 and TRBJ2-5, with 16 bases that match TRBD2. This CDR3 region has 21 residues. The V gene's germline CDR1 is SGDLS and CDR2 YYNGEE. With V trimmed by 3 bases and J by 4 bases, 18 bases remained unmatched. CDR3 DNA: TGTGCCAGCAGCGCGAACAACTTGGGACTAGCGGGAGGGCCGGGAGGAGAGACCCAGTACTTC. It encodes CASSANNLGLAGGPGGETQYF.

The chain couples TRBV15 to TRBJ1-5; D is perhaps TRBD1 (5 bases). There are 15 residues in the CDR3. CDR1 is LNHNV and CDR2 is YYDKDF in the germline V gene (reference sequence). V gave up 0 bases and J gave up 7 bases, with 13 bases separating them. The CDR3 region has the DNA TGTGCCACCAGCAGAGAACCGCCCGGGGGGCAGCCCCAGCATTTT. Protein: CATSREPPGGQPQHF.

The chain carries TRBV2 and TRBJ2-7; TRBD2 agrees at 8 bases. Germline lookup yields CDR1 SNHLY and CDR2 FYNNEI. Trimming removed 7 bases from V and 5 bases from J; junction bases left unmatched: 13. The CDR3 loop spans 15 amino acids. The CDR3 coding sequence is TGTGCCAGCAATCCGGGGGGGGCCCCCTCGAACGAGCAGTACTTC. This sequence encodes CASNPGGAPSNEQYF.

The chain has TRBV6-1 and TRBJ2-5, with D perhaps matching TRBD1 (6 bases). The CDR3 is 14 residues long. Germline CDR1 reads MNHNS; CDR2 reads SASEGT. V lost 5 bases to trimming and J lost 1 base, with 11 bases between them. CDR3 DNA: TGTGCCAGCAGTCTTCTAGGGGGCCAAGAGACCCAGTACTTC. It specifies CASSLLGGQETQYF.

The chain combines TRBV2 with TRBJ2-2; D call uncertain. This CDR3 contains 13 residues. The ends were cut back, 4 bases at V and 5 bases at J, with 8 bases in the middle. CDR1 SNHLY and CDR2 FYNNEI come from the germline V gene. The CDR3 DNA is TGTGCCAGCAGTGCTGTCATGACCGGGGAGCTGTTTTTT. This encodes CASSAVMTGELFF.

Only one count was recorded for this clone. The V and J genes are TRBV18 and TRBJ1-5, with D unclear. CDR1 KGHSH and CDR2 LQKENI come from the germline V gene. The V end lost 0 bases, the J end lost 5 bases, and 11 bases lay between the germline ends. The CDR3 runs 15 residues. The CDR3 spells CASSPPGSVDQPQHF. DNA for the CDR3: TGTGCCAGCTCACCACCGGGGTCCGTGGATCAGCCCCAGCATTTT. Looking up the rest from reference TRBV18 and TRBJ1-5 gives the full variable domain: NAGVMQNPRHLVRRRGQEARLRCSPMKGHSHVYWYRQLPEEGLKFMVYLQKENIIDESGMPKERFSAEFPKEGPSILRIQQVVRGDSAAYFCASSPPGSVDQPQHFGDGTRLSIL.

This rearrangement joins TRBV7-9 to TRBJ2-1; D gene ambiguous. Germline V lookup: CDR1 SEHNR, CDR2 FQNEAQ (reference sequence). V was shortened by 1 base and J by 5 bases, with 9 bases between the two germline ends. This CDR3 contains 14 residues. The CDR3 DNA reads TGTGCCAGCAGCTTAGAACTGACGGACAATGAGCAGTTCTTC. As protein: CASSLELTDNEQFF.

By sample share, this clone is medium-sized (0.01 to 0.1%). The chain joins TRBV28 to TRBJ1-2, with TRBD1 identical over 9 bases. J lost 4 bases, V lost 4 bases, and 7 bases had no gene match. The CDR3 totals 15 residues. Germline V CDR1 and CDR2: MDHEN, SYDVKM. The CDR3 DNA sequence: TGTGCCAGCAGTTCGTACAGGGGGCTTATCTATGGCTACACCTTC. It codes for CASSSYRGLIYGYTF.

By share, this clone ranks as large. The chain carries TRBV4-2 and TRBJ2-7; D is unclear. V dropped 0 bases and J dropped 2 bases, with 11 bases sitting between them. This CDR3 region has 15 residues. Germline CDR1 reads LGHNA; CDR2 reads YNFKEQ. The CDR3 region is CASSQDWGIPYEQYF. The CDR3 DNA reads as TGTGCCAGCAGCCAAGACTGGGGTATCCCCTACGAGCAGTACTTC.

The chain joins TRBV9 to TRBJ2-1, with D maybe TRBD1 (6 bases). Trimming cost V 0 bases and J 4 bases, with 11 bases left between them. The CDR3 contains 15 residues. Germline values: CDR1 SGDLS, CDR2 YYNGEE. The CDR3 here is CASSVEQGTYNEQFF. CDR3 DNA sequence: TGTGCCAGCAGCGTAGAACAGGGTACGTACAATGAGCAGTTCTTC.